One and the same sample provided the 17 T cell receptor beta chains below, sequenced in a study of T cells in Graves' hyperthyroidism and ophthalmopathy. Amplified regions were TCR beta CDR3 sequences from RNA transcripts. First-round RT-PCR of the TCR CDR3 relied on the HTBI primer set. TCRdb itself ran the multiplex PCR reads through MiXCR, one entry per CDR3 protein. This sample has under 300,000 distinct CDR3 sequences; 20% to 25% occur once, and the top ten carry under 65%. What was sequenced was blood. Receptor source: a man younger than 45 with Graves' ophthalmopathy.

There are a few counts of this clonotype. The chain joins TRBV7-9 to TRBJ1-4; D unclear. The ends were cut back, 4 bases at V and 0 bases at J, with 12 bases in the middle. The CDR3 contains 16 residues. From germline, CDR1 is SEHNR and CDR2 FQNEAQ (reference sequence). CDR3 bases: TGTGCCAGCAGCTCAGCCCAGAGTCCAACTAATGAAAAACTGTTTTTT. Translating it yields CASSSAQSPTNEKLFF.

The rearrangement joins TRBV28 to TRBJ2-7; D is possibly TRBD2 (5 bases). V lost 7 bases and J 2 bases, leaving 12 bases between the germline ends. The CDR3 is 13 amino acids. Germline V CDR1 and CDR2: MDHEN, SYDVKM. This chain's CDR3 is CASKAYGTYEQYF. CDR3 sequence (DNA): TGTGCCAGCAAGGCATACGGGACCTACGAGCAGTACTTC.

V is TRBV3-1 and J is TRBJ2-3, with D possibly called TRBD1 or TRBD2 (5 bases each). Germline V gene lookup returns CDR1 LGHDT and CDR2 YNNKEL (reference sequence). The CDR3 is made up of 18 amino acids. V dropped 4 bases and J dropped 0 bases, with 20 bases sitting between them. The CDR3 bases are TGTGCCAGCAGCCGAACGACCGGGACCACCGTAAGCACAGATACGCAGTATTTT. As protein: CASSRTTGTTVSTDTQYF.

This clonotype was seen a handful of times. The chain joins TRBV11-1 to TRBJ2-1, with TRBD2 matching over 11 bases. The ends lost 5 bases at V and 9 bases at J; junction bases unmatched: 9. CDR1 is SGHAT, CDR2 FQDESV, per germline (reference sequence). This CDR3 is built from 15 residues. The CDR3 coding sequence is TGTGCCAGCAGCGAACTAGCGGGAGAGGGTGGTGAGCAGTTCTTC. Translated: CASSELAGEGGEQFF. The complete variable domain, with remaining parts taken from reference TRBV11-1 and TRBJ2-1, reads EAEVAQSPRYKITEKSQAVAFWCDPISGHATLYWYRQILGQGPELLVQFQDESVVDDSQLPKDRFSAERLKGVDSTLKIQPAELGDSAMYLCASSELAGEGGEQFFGPGTRLTVL.

V and J are TRBV5-1 and TRBJ2-3; 7 nucleotides align to TRBD1. This CDR3 has 16 amino acids. J lost 6 bases, V lost 1 base, and 11 bases had no gene match. The germline V gene encodes CDR1 SGHRS and CDR2 YFSETQ. CDR3 sequence: CASSLTTGQSTDTQYF. DNA for the CDR3: TGCGCCAGCAGCTTGACGACGGGACAGTCCACGGATACGCAGTATTTT.

CDR3 region: CSATGQTYNSPLHF. In DNA form, the CDR3 reads TGCAGTGCTACGGGACAGACCTATAATTCACCCCTCCACTTT. The genes are TRBV20-1 and TRBJ1-6, with TRBD1 matching over 7 bases. Trimming at V came to 4 bases and at J to 2 bases, leaving 2 bases not matched to a gene. From germline, CDR1 is DFQATT and CDR2 SNEGSKA (reference sequence). CDR3 size: 14 residues.

This clonotype has a count of ten or more. The CDR3 DNA is TGTGCCAGCAGCCTTAGCGGGATGGCCTACGAGCAGTACTTC. Amino acid sequence: CASSLSGMAYEQYF. The J gene is TRBJ2-7, the V gene TRBV28, with TRBD2 identical over 8 bases. This CDR3 region has 14 residues. Germline trimming cut 6 bases from V and 2 bases from J; bases unmatched to any gene: 6. Germline lookup yields CDR1 MDHEN and CDR2 SYDVKM. The full variable domain, its missing parts supplied by reference TRBV28 and TRBJ2-7, is DVKVTQSSRYLVKRTGEKVFLECVQDMDHENMFWYRQDPGLGLRLIYFSYDVKMKEKGDIPEGYSVSREKKERFSLILESASTNQTSMYLCASSLSGMAYEQYFGPGTRLTVT.

This clonotype was seen ten or more times. The gene calls are TRBV10-1 and TRBJ2-2, with D hard to call. V was trimmed by 3 bases and J by 2 bases, leaving 16 bases between them. This CDR3 is built from 17 residues. Germline lookup yields CDR1 WNHNN and CDR2 SYGVQD (reference sequence). The CDR3, as DNA: TGCGCCAGCAGTGAATCAAGGCCAAGACAAAACACCGGGGAGCTGTTTTTT. The encoded protein is CASSESRPRQNTGELFF.

The table lists this clonotype with many counts. V is TRBV5-1 and J is TRBJ1-2; TRBD1 matches at 9 bases. The CDR3 is 15 residues long. V dropped 0 bases and J dropped 5; count of bases not matched to a gene: 5. The germline CDR1 and CDR2 sequences are SGHRS and YFSETQ. The CDR3 here is CASSLDGTGSYGYTF. The CDR3, as DNA: TGCGCCAGCAGCTTGGATGGGACAGGGTCGTATGGCTACACCTTC.

About this clonotype itself: An end of the junction differs from the germline gene, which may be a read error. The genes are TRBV7-7 and TRBJ2-7; possible D gene TRBD2, 6 bases. CDR1 and CDR2 from the germline V gene are SSHAT and FNYEAQ (reference sequence). The CDR3 is 13 residues long. The CDR3 here is CASSSSEGYEQYF. DNA for the CDR3: TGTGCTAGCAGCTCGTCGGAGGGCTACGAGCAGTACTTC.

The J gene is TRBJ1-3, the V gene TRBV20-1, with 7 nucleotides matching TRBD1. CDR3 length: 14 amino acids. From germline, CDR1 is DFQATT and CDR2 SNEGSKA (reference sequence). The V gene end was trimmed by 0 bases and the J gene end by 2 bases; junction bases not matched to a gene: 1. The CDR3 DNA sequence: TGCAGTGCTAGAGAAGGGGGCCCTGGAAACACCATATATTTT. This translates into CSAREGGPGNTIYF.

The chain combines TRBV28 with TRBJ2-2; weak D call: TRBD2 (6 bases). Germline lookup yields CDR1 MDHEN and CDR2 SYDVKM. The CDR3 sequence is 15 residues long. Trimming cost V 10 bases and J 3 bases, with 18 bases left between them. The CDR3 nucleotides read TGTGCCACCAACTCCATTAGCGGACACACCGGGGAGCTGTTTTTT. Its translation: CATNSISGHTGELFF.

This clonotype came up a few times. J is TRBJ2-3 and V is TRBV19; TRBD2 is a possible D gene (7 bases). V lost 1 base, J lost 7 bases, and 24 bases lay in between. Per the germline V gene, CDR1 is LNHDA and CDR2 is SQIVND (reference sequence). There are 18 residues in the CDR3. In nucleotides, the CDR3 is TGTGCCAGTAGTATAGGGCAAAGGGGGGGCGGCGGGAGAAATACGCAGTATTTT. The encoded protein is CASSIGQRGGGGRNTQYF.

This sequence joins TRBV20-1 and TRBJ1-1, with 9 bases fitting TRBD1. Trimming took 8 bases from V and 4 from J; bases not matched to a gene: 11. The CDR3 covers 14 residues. Looked up from germline, CDR1 is DFQATT and CDR2 is SNEGSKA (reference sequence). CDR3 nucleotide sequence: TGCAGTCCGGGACAGGGAAAAGAGGGCACTGAAGCTTTCTTT. Translating gives CSPGQGKEGTEAFF.

In this sample, this clonotype turned up many times. This chain uses TRBV18 with TRBJ2-1, with a tentative D call TRBD1 (6 bases). Germline CDR1 reads KGHSH; CDR2 reads LQKENI. Trimming took 5 bases from V and 8 from J, leaving 10 bases between them. The CDR3 sequence is 12 residues long. The CDR3 region has the DNA TGTGCCAGCTCAGAACAGGGTCATGAGCAGTTCTTC. This translates into CASSEQGHEQFF.

The genes are TRBV7-8 and TRBJ2-7; TRBD1 matches 11 bases. J was trimmed by 2 bases and V by 6 bases; bases with no gene match: 3. The CDR3 is 14 residues long. Germline V CDR1 and CDR2: SGHVS, FQNEAQ. CDR3 amino acids: CASSRDRGAYEQYF. In DNA form, the CDR3 reads TGTGCCAGCAGTCGGGACAGGGGGGCCTACGAGCAGTACTTC.

J is TRBJ1-4 and V is TRBV5-1, with 8 bases that match TRBD1. The CDR3 sequence is 18 residues long. J lost 4 bases, V lost 0 bases, and 11 bases had no gene match. Germline CDR1 and CDR2: SGHRS and YFSETQ. The CDR3 nucleotides read TGCGCCAGCAGCTTGGCCCCTGGGGGACAGGCAATTAATGAAAAACTGTTTTTT. It yields the protein CASSLAPGGQAINEKLFF.